The 24 T cell receptor beta chains listed next were all sequenced from one sample in a study of cytomegalovirus exposure and HLA in healthy donors. The PCR used 60 Vbeta and 13 Jbeta primers. Assay used: immunoSEQ multiplex PCR; TCRdb lists only in-frame clones, some missing. The sample includes approximately 280,000 clones, 80% to 90% seen only once; the top ten take about 4%. Material for sequencing was PBMCs. These TCRs come from a man in his forties or fifties in good health and CMV-seropositive.

J is TRBJ1-1 and V is TRBV4-1; 7 bases fit TRBD1. V lost 4 bases, J lost 1 base, and 6 bases stayed unmatched. Germline assignment: CDR1 MGHRA and CDR2 YSYEKL. This CDR3 spans 15 amino acids. The CDR3 nucleotides read TGCGCCAGCAGCCCCACAGGGGCGAGGAACACTGAAGCTTTCTTT. This gives the protein CASSPTGARNTEAFF.

The chain joins TRBV28 to TRBJ2-4; 8 bases map to TRBD1. The germline V gene encodes CDR1 MDHEN and CDR2 SYDVKM. Losses at the gene ends were 7 bases for V and 7 bases for J; bases not matched to a gene: 9. This CDR3 is 14 amino acids long. CDR3 loop: CASNPGQAGNIQYF. For the CDR3, the DNA is TGTGCCAGCAACCCGGGACAGGCAGGCAACATTCAGTACTTC. The full variable domain, completed using reference TRBV28 and TRBJ2-4, is DVKVTQSSRYLVKRTGEKVFLECVQDMDHENMFWYRQDPGLGLRLIYFSYDVKMKEKGDIPEGYSVSREKKERFSLILESASTNQTSMYLCASNPGQAGNIQYFGAGTRLSVL.

The chain joins TRBV19 to TRBJ2-7; D not resolved. CDR3 size: 15 residues. Trimming left V 6 bases short and J 4 bases short, with 19 bases between. CDR1 and CDR2 (germline): LNHDA, SQIVND (reference sequence). In DNA, the CDR3 is TGTGCCAGTAGGGATTCCACGACGGGTAAATACGAGCAGTACTTC. Amino acids: CASRDSTTGKYEQYF.

The J gene is TRBJ2-7, the V gene TRBV9; TRBD1 matches 10 bases. This CDR3 is built from 15 residues. With 0 bases clipped from V and 5 bases from J, the junction kept 5 bases outside the gene matches. Germline V gene sequence: CDR1 SGDLS, CDR2 YYNGEE. The CDR3 nucleotides are TGTGCCAGCAGCGTAGGAGGGACAGGGGTCGACGAGCAGTACTTC. This sequence encodes CASSVGGTGVDEQYF.

V usage is TRBV28 and J usage is TRBJ2-7; D is undetermined. Germline V gene lookup returns CDR1 MDHEN and CDR2 SYDVKM. The CDR3 covers 12 residues. V was cut by 5 bases and J by 3 bases, with 8 bases left in between. This chain's CDR3 is CASSLSRYEQYF. CDR3 sequence (DNA): TGTGCCAGCAGTCTATCCCGCTACGAGCAGTACTTC.

This sequence joins TRBV28 and TRBJ2-1, with TRBD2 matching over 13 bases. Germline V lookup: CDR1 MDHEN, CDR2 SYDVKM. The CDR3 is made up of 16 amino acids. Trimming took 7 bases from V and 0 from J; bases not matched to a gene: 3. CDR3 in DNA: TGTGCCAGCACGCGACTAGCGGGAGGCTCCTACAATGAGCAGTTCTTC. This gives the protein CASTRLAGGSYNEQFF.

This CDR3 is CASSPLARGRETQYF. DNA of the CDR3: TGTGCCAGCAGTCCGCTGGCGAGGGGGCGAGAGACCCAGTACTTC. The gene calls are TRBV28 and TRBJ2-5; 7 nucleotides align to TRBD1. Germline V gives CDR1 MDHEN, CDR2 SYDVKM. The CDR3 totals 15 residues. V was pared by 5 bases and J by 4 bases, with 10 bases of the junction left unmatched. Full variable domain (rest looked up from reference TRBV28 and TRBJ2-5): DVKVTQSSRYLVKRTGEKVFLECVQDMDHENMFWYRQDPGLGLRLIYFSYDVKMKEKGDIPEGYSVSREKKERFSLILESASTNQTSMYLCASSPLARGRETQYFGPGTRLLVL.

This clone was counted once. The chain links TRBV2 to TRBJ2-7; TRBD2 might be the D (5 bases). V dropped 7 bases and J dropped 0 bases, with 10 bases sitting between them. CDR1 is SNHLY, CDR2 FYNNEI, per germline. The CDR3 loop spans 13 amino acids. CDR3 residues: CASKAVRSYEQYF. CDR3 coding DNA: TGTGCCAGCAAAGCGGTCCGCTCCTACGAGCAGTACTTC.

This chain links TRBV28 with TRBJ2-5; a possible D gene is TRBD2 (5 bases). The CDR3 is made up of 14 amino acids. Trimming removed 4 bases from V and 3 bases from J, with 12 bases in between. Germline V lookup: CDR1 MDHEN, CDR2 SYDVKM. The CDR3 DNA is TGTGCCAGCAGTTCCCGGTCCGGGGAAGAGACCCAGTACTTC. This codes for CASSSRSGEETQYF. Based on the CDR3 plus reference TRBV28 and TRBJ2-5, the full variable domain is DVKVTQSSRYLVKRTGEKVFLECVQDMDHENMFWYRQDPGLGLRLIYFSYDVKMKEKGDIPEGYSVSREKKERFSLILESASTNQTSMYLCASSSRSGEETQYFGPGTRLLVL.

V gene TRBV2 combines with J gene TRBJ1-2; possibly TRBD1 for D (6 bases). Germline loops: CDR1 SNHLY, CDR2 FYNNEI. Trimming cost V 6 bases and J 0 bases, with 11 bases left between them. The CDR3 contains 14 residues. The CDR3 protein is CASSSQGANYGYTF. The CDR3 DNA is TGTGCCAGCAGCTCACAGGGAGCTAACTATGGCTACACCTTC.

This clone was observed a handful of times. The J gene is TRBJ1-1, the V gene TRBV28; D perhaps matches TRBD1 (5 bases). From germline, CDR1 is MDHEN and CDR2 SYDVKM. V was cut by 3 bases and J by 3 bases, with 11 bases left in between. This CDR3 is 14 amino acids long. The CDR3 region is CASSFWPGDTEAFF. The CDR3 nucleotides are TGTGCCAGCAGTTTTTGGCCGGGGGACACTGAAGCTTTCTTT.

V gene TRBV2 combines with J gene TRBJ1-5, with a tentative D call TRBD1 (6 bases). Germline V gene data show CDR1 as SNHLY and CDR2 as FYNNEI. The CDR3 is made up of 18 amino acids. Trimming took 0 bases from V and 4 from J, leaving 19 bases between them. The CDR3 protein is CASSEAGARAVQNQPQHF. In DNA, the CDR3 is TGTGCCAGCAGTGAAGCGGGGGCGAGAGCGGTTCAAAATCAGCCCCAGCATTTT.

About this clone: The junction shows a germline mismatch at one end, possibly a read error. This chain links TRBV7-9 with TRBJ2-4; D might be TRBD2 (6 bases). This CDR3 contains 18 residues. The germline gives CDR1 SEHNR, CDR2 FQNEAQ (reference sequence). CDR3 DNA sequence: TGTTCCAGCAGCTTAGGACGGGACTGGGTACCAGCCAAAAACATTCAGTACTTC. The encoded protein is CSSSLGRDWVPAKNIQYF.

This clone was counted between two and nine times. The chain joins TRBV2 to TRBJ2-7; TRBD1 aligns across 7 bases. Germline V gives CDR1 SNHLY, CDR2 FYNNEI. The V gene end was trimmed by 5 bases and the J gene end by 0 bases; junction bases not matched to a gene: 10. The CDR3 is made up of 16 amino acids. The CDR3 nucleotides read TGTGCCAGCAGTAGACGTGACAGGGTTCGCTCCTACGAGCAGTACTTC. Its translation: CASSRRDRVRSYEQYF.

This clone was picked up one time. The V and J genes are TRBV23-1 and TRBJ1-1, with a weak D call TRBD1 (5 bases). TRBV23-1 is assigned to the ORF class and has an uncertain function. The CDR3 extends over 16 amino acids. V lost 3 bases to trimming and J lost 5 bases, with 19 bases between them. The CDR3 spells CASSHPPQTVNTEAFF. The CDR3 region has the DNA TGCGCCAGCAGTCACCCCCCACAGACAGTCAATACTGAAGCTTTCTTT.

The table lists this clone with a few counts. V gene TRBV4-1 combines with J gene TRBJ2-6, with D uncertain. The CDR3 sequence is 14 residues long. The germline V gene encodes CDR1 MGHRA and CDR2 YSYEKL. V was cut by 2 bases and J by 7 bases, with 9 bases left in between. The CDR3 DNA reads TGCGCCAGCAGCCAACTCCCGGGTGCCAACGTCCTGACTTTC. This gives the protein CASSQLPGANVLTF.

The chain uses TRBV28 and TRBJ2-7; 10 bases are shared with TRBD2. This CDR3 has 17 amino acids. With 4 bases clipped from V and 4 bases from J, the junction kept 13 bases outside the gene matches. Germline CDR1 MDHEN, CDR2 SYDVKM. CDR3 residues: CASSSQASGSIAYEQYF. Here the CDR3 DNA reads TGTGCCAGCAGTTCCCAAGCTAGCGGGAGTATCGCTTACGAGCAGTACTTC.

This chain joins TRBV29-1 and TRBJ2-5, with 8 positions matching TRBD2. Looked up from germline, CDR1 is SQVTM and CDR2 is ANQGSEA. Germline trimming cut 4 bases from V and 5 bases from J; bases unmatched to any gene: 9. This CDR3 has 14 amino acids. CDR3 bases: TGCAGCGTTGTCGGGAGGGCCTATCGCGAGACCCAGTACTTC. Its protein is CSVVGRAYRETQYF.

The chain couples TRBV7-3 to TRBJ2-1, with 8 bases that match TRBD1. The CDR3 totals 14 residues. Germline CDR1 is SGHTA and CDR2 is FQGTGA. V dropped 1 base and J dropped 6; count of bases not matched to a gene: 2. This CDR3 reads CASSLIQGGNEQFF. The DNA for the CDR3 is TGTGCCAGCAGCTTAATACAGGGGGGCAATGAGCAGTTCTTC.

The rearrangement uses TRBV28 and TRBJ2-1; a possible D gene is TRBD2 (5 bases). The V end lost 8 bases, the J end lost 1 base, and 12 bases lay between the germline ends. Germline V gives CDR1 MDHEN, CDR2 SYDVKM. This CDR3 region has 14 residues. The CDR3: CASPEGRSYNEQFF. The CDR3 nucleotides read TGTGCCAGCCCCGAGGGAAGGTCCTACAATGAGCAGTTCTTC.

V is TRBV4-2 and J is TRBJ2-5; tentative D call: TRBD2 (6 bases). The CDR3 is made up of 14 amino acids. Germline V gene data show CDR1 as LGHNA and CDR2 as YNFKEQ. Trimming removed 4 bases at V and 11 bases at J, with 20 bases between. In DNA form, the CDR3 reads TGTGCCAGCAGCCTCGGGTTTGACTTTCGGGAGCAGTACTTC. This codes for CASSLGFDFREQYF.

The V call is TRBV10-3, the J call TRBJ2-1, with 8 bases identical to TRBD2. Germline CDR1 reads ENHRY; CDR2 reads SYGVKD. V shed 0 bases and J 8 bases; nucleotides not matched to a gene: 6. The CDR3 sequence is 15 residues long. CDR3 coding DNA: TGTGCCATCAGTGAGTCGGGGACTAGTTCGGATGAGCAGTTCTTC. Translation: CAISESGTSSDEQFF.

In regard to this clone: Other DNA variants within this sample encode the same CDR3. V is TRBV27 and J is TRBJ2-7, with 11 bases fitting TRBD1. This CDR3 comprises 14 residues. CDR1 MNHEY and CDR2 SMNVEV come from the germline V gene (reference sequence). V shed 5 bases, J shed 3 bases, and the junction held 3 bases outside the gene matches. CDR3 sequence: CASSPGTGGYEQYF. In nucleotides, the CDR3 is TGTGCCAGCAGTCCAGGGACAGGGGGCTACGAGCAGTACTTC.

V is TRBV19 and J is TRBJ2-7; 11 nucleotides match TRBD2. V was clipped by 4 bases and J by 2 bases; unmatched bases: 7. Germline V gene data show CDR1 as LNHDA and CDR2 as SQIVND (reference sequence). The CDR3 length is 16 residues. The CDR3, as DNA: TGTGCCAGTAGTACGGGACTAGCGGAGGAGGCCTACGAGCAGTACTTC. Its translation: CASSTGLAEEAYEQYF. The full variable domain, rest sourced from reference TRBV19 and TRBJ2-7, is DGGITQSPKYLFRKEGQNVTLSCEQNLNHDAMYWYRQDPGQGLRLIYYSQIVNDFQKGDIAEGYSVSREKKESFPLTVTSAQKNPTAFYLCASSTGLAEEAYEQYFGPGTRLTVT.